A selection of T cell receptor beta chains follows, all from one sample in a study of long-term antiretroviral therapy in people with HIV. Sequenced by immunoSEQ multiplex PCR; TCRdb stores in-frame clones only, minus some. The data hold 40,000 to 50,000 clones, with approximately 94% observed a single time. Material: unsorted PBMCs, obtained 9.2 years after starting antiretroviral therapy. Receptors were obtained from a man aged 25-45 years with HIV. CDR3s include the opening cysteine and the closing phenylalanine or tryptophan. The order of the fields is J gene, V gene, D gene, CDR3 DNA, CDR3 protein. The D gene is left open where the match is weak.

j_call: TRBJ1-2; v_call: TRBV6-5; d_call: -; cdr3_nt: TGTGCCAGCAGTTACTCGAAGATTTATGGCTACACCTTC; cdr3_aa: CASSYSKIYGYTF
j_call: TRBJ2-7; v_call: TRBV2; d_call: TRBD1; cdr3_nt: TGTGCCAGCAGGGACGGACAGGGTACCTACGAGCAGTACTTC; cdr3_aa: CASRDGQGTYEQYF
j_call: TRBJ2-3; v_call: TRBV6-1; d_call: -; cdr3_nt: TGTGCCAGCAGTTTCACGAGGGCAGATACGCAGTATTTT; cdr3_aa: CASSFTRADTQYF
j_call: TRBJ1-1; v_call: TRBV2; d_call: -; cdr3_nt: TGTGCCAGCAGTGAACGACAGATGAACACTGAAGCTTTCTTT; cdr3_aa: CASSERQMNTEAFF
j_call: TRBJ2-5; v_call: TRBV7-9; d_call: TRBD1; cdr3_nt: TGTGCCAGCAGGCAAGGGGGCGGGGAGACCCAGTACTTC; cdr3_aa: CASRQGGGETQYF
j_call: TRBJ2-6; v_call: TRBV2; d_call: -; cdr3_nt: TGTGCCAGCAGTGGAGCAGGGCCGGGGGCCAACGTCCTGACTTTC; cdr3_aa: CASSGAGPGANVLTF
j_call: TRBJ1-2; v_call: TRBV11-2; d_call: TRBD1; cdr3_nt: TGTGCCAGCAGCTTAGATCGGCGCACAGGGGGCGGCTACACCTTC; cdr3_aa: CASSLDRRTGGGYTF
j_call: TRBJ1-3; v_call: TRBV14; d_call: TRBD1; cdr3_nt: TGTGCCAGCAGCCCTTCAACAGGGGCGGACACCATATATTTT; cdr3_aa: CASSPSTGADTIYF
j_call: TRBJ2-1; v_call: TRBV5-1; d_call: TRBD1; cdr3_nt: TGCGCCAGCAGAATGGGGACAGGGAACAATGAGCAGTTCTTC; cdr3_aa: CASRMGTGNNEQFF
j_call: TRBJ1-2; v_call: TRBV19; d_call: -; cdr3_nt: TGTGCCAGTAGTACTCCCCGGGACTATGGCTACACCTTC; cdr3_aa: CASSTPRDYGYTF